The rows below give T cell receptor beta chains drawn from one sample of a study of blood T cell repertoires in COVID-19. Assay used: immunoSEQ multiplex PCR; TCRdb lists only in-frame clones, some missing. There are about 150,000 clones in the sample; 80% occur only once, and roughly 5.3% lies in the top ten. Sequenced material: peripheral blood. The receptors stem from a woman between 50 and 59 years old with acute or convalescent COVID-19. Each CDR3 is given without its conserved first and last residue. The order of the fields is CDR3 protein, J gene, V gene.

ASSELRGRGQETQY | TRBJ2-5 | TRBV2
ASSPGTGDTEAF | TRBJ1-1 | TRBV3-1/TRBV3-2
ASSFPPAAGGGYEQF | TRBJ2-1 | TRBV5-5
ASSDLWDSNSPLH | TRBJ1-6 | TRBV9
ASRQGGGSNQPQH | TRBJ1-5 | TRBV28
ASSLSQGGNQPQH | TRBJ1-5 | TRBV7-9
ASSQGDRPNYGYT | TRBJ1-2 | TRBV3-1/TRBV3-2
ASRNRVVGTEAF | TRBJ1-1 | TRBV5-6
ASSPTGVSYGYT | TRBJ1-2 | TRBV19
SVRAGSYEQY | TRBJ2-7 | TRBV29-1
ASSTLRGTGWLAQH | TRBJ1-5 | TRBV19
ASSPPSGGHHNEQF | TRBJ2-1 | TRBV18
ASSLDRGLWNSPLH | TRBJ1-6 | TRBV5-5
ASSNDLAGQQF | TRBJ2-1 | TRBV6-5
ASSLGAGTSIRSSYNEQF | TRBJ2-1 | TRBV7-3
ASSLDPGTDQPQH | TRBJ1-5 | TRBV11-2
ASIEIAGVDNEQF | TRBJ2-1 | TRBV2
ASTKVAGAFSEAF | TRBJ1-1 | TRBV6-5
ASSRRQGWGYT | TRBJ1-2 | TRBV6-5
ASSIERISNQPQH | TRBJ1-5 | TRBV19
AWMETGGTGYT | TRBJ1-2 | TRBV30
ASSFSGGLDSSNTGELF | TRBJ2-2 | TRBV7-3
ASSRNTGVPGTDTQY | TRBJ2-3 | TRBV7-9
ASSLRGGGGEQY | TRBJ2-7 | TRBV7-8
ASSSRTGGGIHEQY | TRBJ2-7 | TRBV5-1
ASRPATGYSGNTIY | TRBJ1-3 | TRBV7-9
ASSLGDRREAF | TRBJ1-1 | TRBV7-8
ASSQNAGGVQETQY | TRBJ2-5 | TRBV3-1/TRBV3-2
AISEPPGLGGDGTQY | TRBJ2-5 | TRBV10-3
ASSLDGAFEAF | TRBJ1-1 | TRBV5-8